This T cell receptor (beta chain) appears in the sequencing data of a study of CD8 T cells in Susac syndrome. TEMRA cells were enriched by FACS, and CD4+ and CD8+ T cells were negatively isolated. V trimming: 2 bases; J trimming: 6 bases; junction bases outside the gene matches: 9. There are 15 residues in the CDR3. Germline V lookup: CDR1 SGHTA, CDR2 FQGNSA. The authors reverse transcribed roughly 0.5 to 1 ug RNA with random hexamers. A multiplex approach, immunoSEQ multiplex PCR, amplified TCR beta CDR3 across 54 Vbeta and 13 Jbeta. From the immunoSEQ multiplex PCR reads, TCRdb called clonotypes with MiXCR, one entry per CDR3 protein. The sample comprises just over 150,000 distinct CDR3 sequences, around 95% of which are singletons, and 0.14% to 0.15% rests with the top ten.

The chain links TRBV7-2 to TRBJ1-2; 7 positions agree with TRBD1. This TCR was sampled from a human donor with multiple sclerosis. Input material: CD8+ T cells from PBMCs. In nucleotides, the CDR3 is TGTGCCAGCAGCTTACTAGCGGAGGGGGCTGATGGCTACACCTTC. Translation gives CASSLLAEGADGYTF. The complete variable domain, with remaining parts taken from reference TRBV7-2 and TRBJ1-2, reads GAGVSQSPSNKVTEKGKDVELRCDPISGHTALYWYRQSLGQGLEFLIYFQGNSAPDKSGLPSDRFSAERTGGSVSTLTIQRTQQEDSAVYLCASSLLAEGADGYTFGSGTRLTVV.